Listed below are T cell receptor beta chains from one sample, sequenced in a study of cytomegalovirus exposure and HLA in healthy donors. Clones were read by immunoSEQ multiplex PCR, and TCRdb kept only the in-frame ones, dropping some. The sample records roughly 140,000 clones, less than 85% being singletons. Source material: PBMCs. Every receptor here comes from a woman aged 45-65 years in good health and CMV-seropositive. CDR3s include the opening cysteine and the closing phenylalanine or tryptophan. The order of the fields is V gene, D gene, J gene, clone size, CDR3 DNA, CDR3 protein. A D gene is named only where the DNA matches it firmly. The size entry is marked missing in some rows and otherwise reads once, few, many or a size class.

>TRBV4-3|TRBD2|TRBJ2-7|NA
TGCGCCAGCAGCCAAGAGTTAGCGGGGGGGTCCGAGCAGTACTTC
CASSQELAGGSEQYF
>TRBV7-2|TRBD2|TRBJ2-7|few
TGTGCCAGCAGCCCCTCTCCTGGGGGGGACTACGAGCAGTACTTC
CASSPSPGGDYEQYF
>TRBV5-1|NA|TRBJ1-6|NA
TGCGCCAGCAGCTTGGAAAACGGACAGAGAAATTCACCCCTCCACTTT
CASSLENGQRNSPLHF
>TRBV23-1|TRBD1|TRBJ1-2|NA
TGCGCCAGCAGTCAGTCGGACAGGGCCCGCGGCTACACCTTC
CASSQSDRARGYTF
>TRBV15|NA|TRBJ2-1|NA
TGTGCCACCAGTACGGGTTTCAATGAGCAGTTCTTC
CATSTGFNEQFF
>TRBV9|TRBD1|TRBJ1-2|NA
TGTGCCAGCAGCGTAGAAGAACAGGGGAAATATGGCTACACCTTC
CASSVEEQGKYGYTF
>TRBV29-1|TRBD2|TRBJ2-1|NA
TGCAGCGTGGGCCCCCCCAGCGGGGGCTCTCGGAATGAGCAGTTCTTC
CSVGPPSGGSRNEQFF
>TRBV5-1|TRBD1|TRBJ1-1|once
TGCGCCAGCAGCTCACCACTTGGGACAGGGGGAGTATCTTCTAATGAAGCTTTCTTT
CASSSPLGTGGVSSNEAFF
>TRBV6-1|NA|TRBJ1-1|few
TGTGCCAGCAGTGAACAACCGGGGGACACTGAAGCTTTCTTT
CASSEQPGDTEAFF
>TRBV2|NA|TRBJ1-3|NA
TGTGCCAGCATTGGGGGGACCTCTGGAAACACCATATATTTT
CASIGGTSGNTIYF
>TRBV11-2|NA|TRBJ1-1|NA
TGTGCCAGCAGCTCGTTCAACCCTTCGGGCACTGAAGCTTTCTTT
CASSSFNPSGTEAFF
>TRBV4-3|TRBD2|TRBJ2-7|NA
TGCGCCAGCAGCCAAGATTGGGCTAGCGGGGGGTTGGAGCAGTACTTC
CASSQDWASGGLEQYF
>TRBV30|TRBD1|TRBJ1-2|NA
TGTGCCTGGACCAGTGACAGGGCTAACTATGGCTACACCTTC
CAWTSDRANYGYTF
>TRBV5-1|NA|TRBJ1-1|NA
TGCGCCAGCAGCACACGTCCGTCTATATCGGGCACTGAAGCTTTCTTT
CASSTRPSISGTEAFF
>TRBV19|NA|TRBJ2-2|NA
TGTGCCAGTAGTATAGGAGGTCCCGGGGAGCTGTTTTTT
CASSIGGPGELFF
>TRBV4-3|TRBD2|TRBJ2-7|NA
TGCGCCAGCAGCCAGGGGATAGCGGGGGGCTACGAGCAGTACTTC
CASSQGIAGGYEQYF
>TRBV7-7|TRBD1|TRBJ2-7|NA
TGTGCTAGCAGCCCCAACTCGGACAGGGGCCACGAGCAGTACTTC
CASSPNSDRGHEQYF
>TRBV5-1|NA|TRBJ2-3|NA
TGCGCCAGTTCAAGCACAGATACGCAGTATTTT
CASSSTDTQYF
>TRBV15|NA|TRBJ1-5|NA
TGTGCCACCAGCAGAGATTTAACAGGAGATCAGCCCCAGCATTTT
CATSRDLTGDQPQHF
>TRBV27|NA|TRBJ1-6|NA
TGTGCCAGCAGTTCCACAAAAAGCGGGTATATAAGGAATTCACCCCTCCACTTT
CASSSTKSGYIRNSPLHF
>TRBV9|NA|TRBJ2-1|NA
TGTGCCAGCAGCGTAGCGGGGGGCCCGGGTGAGCAGTTCTTC
CASSVAGGPGEQFF
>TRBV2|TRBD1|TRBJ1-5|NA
TGTGCCAGCAGCAGACAGGGGGCAAGCAATCAGCCCCAGCATTTT
CASSRQGASNQPQHF
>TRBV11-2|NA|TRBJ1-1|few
TGTGCCAGCAGCTTAGGCGGGGCTCCGTTCTTT
CASSLGGAPFF
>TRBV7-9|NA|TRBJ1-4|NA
TGTTCCAGCCGAGGGAGTAATGAAAAACTGTTTTTT
CSSRGSNEKLFF
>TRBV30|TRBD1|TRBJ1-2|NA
TGTGCCTGGAGTCGACAGGGGATGGGCTACTATGGCTACACCTTC
CAWSRQGMGYYGYTF
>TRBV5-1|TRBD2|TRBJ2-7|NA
TGCGCCAGCAGCTTAGCGGGGGGTCCCTACGAGCAGTACTTC
CASSLAGGPYEQYF
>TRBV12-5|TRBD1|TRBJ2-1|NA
TGTGCTAGTGGTTTGGCCTCCGGGACAGGGAGGACCGAGCAGTTCTTC
CASGLASGTGRTEQFF
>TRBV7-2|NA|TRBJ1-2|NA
TGTGCCAGCAGCTTAGAGAAGGGGCCCTATGGCTACACCTTC
CASSLEKGPYGYTF
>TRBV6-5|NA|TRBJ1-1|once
TGTGCCAGCAGCCCAATACTCGGGTCTGAAGCTTTCTTT
CASSPILGSEAFF
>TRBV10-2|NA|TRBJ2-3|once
TGCGCCAGCAGTGAGGGCCGCACAGATACGCAGTATTTT
CASSEGRTDTQYF
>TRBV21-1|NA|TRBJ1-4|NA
TGTGCCAGCAGCAAAGCGCGGATACCGTCGTTTAATGAAAAACTGTTTTTT
CASSKARIPSFNEKLFF